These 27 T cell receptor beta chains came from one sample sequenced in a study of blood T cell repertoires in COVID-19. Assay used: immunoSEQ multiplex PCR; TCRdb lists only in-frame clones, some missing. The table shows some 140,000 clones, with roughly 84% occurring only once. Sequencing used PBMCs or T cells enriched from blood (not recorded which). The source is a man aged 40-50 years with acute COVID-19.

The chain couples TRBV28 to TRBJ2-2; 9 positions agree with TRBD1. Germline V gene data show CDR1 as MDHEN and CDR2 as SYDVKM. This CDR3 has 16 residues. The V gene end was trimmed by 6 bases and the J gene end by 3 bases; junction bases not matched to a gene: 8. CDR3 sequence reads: CASSSTGGGYTGELFF. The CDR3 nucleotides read TGTGCCAGCAGCTCAACAGGGGGCGGATACACCGGGGAGCTGTTTTTT.

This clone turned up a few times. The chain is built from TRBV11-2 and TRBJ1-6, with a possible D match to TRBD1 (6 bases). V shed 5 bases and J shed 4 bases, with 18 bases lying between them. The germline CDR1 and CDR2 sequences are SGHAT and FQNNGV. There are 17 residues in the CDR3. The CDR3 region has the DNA TGTGCCAGCAGCCCGAGGACAGTGCCGAAATATAATTCACCCCTCCACTTT. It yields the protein CASSPRTVPKYNSPLHF.

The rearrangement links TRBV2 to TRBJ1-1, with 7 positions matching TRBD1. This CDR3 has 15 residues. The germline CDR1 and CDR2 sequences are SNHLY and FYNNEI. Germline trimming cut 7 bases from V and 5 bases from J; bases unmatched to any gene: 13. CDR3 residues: CASNRDMAGGTEAFF. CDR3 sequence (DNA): TGTGCCAGCAACCGGGATATGGCAGGGGGGACTGAAGCTTTCTTT.

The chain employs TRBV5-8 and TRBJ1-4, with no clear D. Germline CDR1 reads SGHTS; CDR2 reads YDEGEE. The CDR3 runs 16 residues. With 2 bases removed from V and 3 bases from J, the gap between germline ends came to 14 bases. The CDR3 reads CASSLPGLGANEKLFF. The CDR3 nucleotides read TGTGCCAGCAGCTTACCAGGTCTCGGGGCTAATGAAAAACTGTTTTTT.

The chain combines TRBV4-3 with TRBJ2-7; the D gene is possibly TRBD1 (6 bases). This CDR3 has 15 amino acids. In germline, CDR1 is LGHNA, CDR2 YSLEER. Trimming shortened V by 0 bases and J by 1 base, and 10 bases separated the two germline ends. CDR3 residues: CASSQDRGPSYEQYF. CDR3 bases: TGCGCCAGCAGCCAAGACAGGGGCCCGTCCTACGAGCAGTACTTC.

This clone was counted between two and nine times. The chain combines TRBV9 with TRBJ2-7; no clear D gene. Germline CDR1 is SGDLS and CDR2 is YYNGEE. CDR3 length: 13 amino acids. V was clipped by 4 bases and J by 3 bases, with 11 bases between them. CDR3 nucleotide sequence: TGTGCCAGCAGCTCGGGTTTAGGCTACGAGCAGTACTTC. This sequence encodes CASSSGLGYEQYF.

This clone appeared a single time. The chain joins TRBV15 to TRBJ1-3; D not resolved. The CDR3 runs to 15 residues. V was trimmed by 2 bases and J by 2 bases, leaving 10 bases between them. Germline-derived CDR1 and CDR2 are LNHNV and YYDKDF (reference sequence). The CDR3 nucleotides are TGTGCCACCAGCAGACCAACAGATACTGGAAACACCATATATTTT. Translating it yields CATSRPTDTGNTIYF.

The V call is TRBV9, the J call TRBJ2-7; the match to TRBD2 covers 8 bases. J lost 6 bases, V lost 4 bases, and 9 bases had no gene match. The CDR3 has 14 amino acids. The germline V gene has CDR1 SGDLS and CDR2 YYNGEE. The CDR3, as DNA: TGTGCCAGCAGCCCCACTGGGACTAGGGGCGAGCAGTACTTC. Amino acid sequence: CASSPTGTRGEQYF.

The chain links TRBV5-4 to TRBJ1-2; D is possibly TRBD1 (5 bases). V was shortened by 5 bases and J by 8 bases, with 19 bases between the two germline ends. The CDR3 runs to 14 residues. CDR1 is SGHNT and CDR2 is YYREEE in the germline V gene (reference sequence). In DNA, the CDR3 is TGTGCCAGCAGGGGGGACTGGCTGGGGGAGGGCTACACCTTC. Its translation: CASRGDWLGEGYTF.

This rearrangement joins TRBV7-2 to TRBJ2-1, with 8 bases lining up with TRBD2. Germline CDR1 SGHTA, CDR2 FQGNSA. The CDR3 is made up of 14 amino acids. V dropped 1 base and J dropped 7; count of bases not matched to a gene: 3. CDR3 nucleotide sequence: TGTGCCAGCAGCTTAGGGCGGGGGGTAAATGAGCAGTTCTTC. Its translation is CASSLGRGVNEQFF.

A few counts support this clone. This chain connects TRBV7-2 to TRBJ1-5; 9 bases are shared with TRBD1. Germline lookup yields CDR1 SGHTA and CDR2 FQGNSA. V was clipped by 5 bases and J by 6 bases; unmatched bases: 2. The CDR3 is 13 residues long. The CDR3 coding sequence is TGTGCCAGCAGCCAACAGGGGGCTCAGCCCCAGCATTTT. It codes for CASSQQGAQPQHF.

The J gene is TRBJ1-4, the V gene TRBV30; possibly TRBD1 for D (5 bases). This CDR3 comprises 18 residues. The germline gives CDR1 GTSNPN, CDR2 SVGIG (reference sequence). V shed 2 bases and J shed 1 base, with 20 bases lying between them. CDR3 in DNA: TGTGCCTGGAGTCTTGCGGGGGAGCCAAGCGAAACTAATGAAAAACTGTTTTTT. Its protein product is CAWSLAGEPSETNEKLFF.

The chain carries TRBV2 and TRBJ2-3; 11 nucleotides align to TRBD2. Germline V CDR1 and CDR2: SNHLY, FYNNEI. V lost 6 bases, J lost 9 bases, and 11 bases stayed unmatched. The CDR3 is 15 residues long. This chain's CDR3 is CASRLTSGSWYTQYF. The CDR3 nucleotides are TGTGCCAGCAGGCTAACTAGCGGGAGTTGGTACACGCAGTATTTT.

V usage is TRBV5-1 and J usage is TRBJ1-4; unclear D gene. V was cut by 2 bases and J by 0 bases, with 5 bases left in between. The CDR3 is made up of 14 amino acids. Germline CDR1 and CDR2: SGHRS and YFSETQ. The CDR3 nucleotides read TGCGCCAGCAGCTTACAGTCAACTAATGAAAAACTGTTTTTT. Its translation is CASSLQSTNEKLFF.

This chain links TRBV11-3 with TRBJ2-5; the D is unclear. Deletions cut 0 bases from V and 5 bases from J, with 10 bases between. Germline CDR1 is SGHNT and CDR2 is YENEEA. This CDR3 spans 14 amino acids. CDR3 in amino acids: CASSLDRISETQYF. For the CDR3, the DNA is TGTGCCAGCAGCTTAGATAGAATATCGGAGACCCAGTACTTC.

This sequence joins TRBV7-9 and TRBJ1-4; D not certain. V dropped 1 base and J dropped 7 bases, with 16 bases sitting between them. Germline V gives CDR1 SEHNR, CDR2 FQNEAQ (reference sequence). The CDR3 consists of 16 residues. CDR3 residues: CASSLGGGVAVEKLFF. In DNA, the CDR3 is TGTGCCAGCAGCTTAGGAGGCGGGGTTGCGGTTGAAAAACTGTTTTTT.

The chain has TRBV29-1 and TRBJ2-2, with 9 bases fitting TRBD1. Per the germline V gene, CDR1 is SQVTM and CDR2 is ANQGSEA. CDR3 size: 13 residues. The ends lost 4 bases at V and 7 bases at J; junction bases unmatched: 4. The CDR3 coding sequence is TGCAGCGTTGTTCGGACAGGGGACGGGGAGCTGTTTTTT. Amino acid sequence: CSVVRTGDGELFF.

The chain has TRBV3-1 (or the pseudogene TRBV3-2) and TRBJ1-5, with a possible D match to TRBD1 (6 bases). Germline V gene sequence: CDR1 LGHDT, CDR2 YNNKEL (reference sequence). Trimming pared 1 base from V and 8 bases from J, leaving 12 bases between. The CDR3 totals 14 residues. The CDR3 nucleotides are TGTGCCAGCAGCCAAGCCAGGGGTTCCGAGCCCCAGCATTTT. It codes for CASSQARGSEPQHF.

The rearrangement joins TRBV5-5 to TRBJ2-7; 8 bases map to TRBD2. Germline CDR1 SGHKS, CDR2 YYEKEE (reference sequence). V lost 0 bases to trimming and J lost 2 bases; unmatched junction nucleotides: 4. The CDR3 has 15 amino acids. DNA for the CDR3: TGTGCCAGCAGCTTGGTACTAGCGGAGACCTACGAGCAGTACTTC. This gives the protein CASSLVLAETYEQYF.

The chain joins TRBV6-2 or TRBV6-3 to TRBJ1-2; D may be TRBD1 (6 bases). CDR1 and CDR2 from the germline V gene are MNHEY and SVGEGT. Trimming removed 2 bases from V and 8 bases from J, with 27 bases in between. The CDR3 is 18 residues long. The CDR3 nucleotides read TGTGCCAGCAGTTACCGCTACGACAGGCCCTCCCAGCTTGAGGGCTACACCTTC. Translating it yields CASSYRYDRPSQLEGYTF.

CDR3 region: CAFSGRLSSYNEQFF. CDR3 coding DNA: TGTGCCTTTAGCGGGAGACTGAGCTCCTACAATGAGCAGTTCTTC. The chain is built from TRBV30 and TRBJ2-1; 9 bases align to TRBD2. V trimming: 7 bases; J trimming: 0 bases; junction bases outside the gene matches: 7. Germline V gives CDR1 GTSNPN, CDR2 SVGIG (reference sequence). The CDR3 sequence is 15 residues long. Filled out from reference TRBV30 and TRBJ2-1, the complete variable domain reads SQTIHQWPATLVQPVGSPLSLECTVEGTSNPNLYWYRQAAGRGLQLLFYSVGIGQISSEVPQNLSASRPQDRQFILSSKKLLLSDSGFYLCAFSGRLSSYNEQFFGPGTRLTVL.

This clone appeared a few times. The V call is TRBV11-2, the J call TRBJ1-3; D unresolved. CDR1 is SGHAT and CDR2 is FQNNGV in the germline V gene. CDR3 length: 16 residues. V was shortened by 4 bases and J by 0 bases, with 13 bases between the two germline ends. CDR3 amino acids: CASSSPWALSGNTIYF. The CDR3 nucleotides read TGTGCCAGCAGCTCCCCTTGGGCACTCTCTGGAAACACCATATATTTT.

This CDR3 is CASSPWTGAWDGYTF. In nucleotides, the CDR3 is TGTGCCAGCAGCCCCTGGACAGGGGCTTGGGACGGCTACACCTTC. The chain has TRBV14 and TRBJ1-2, with TRBD1 matching 9 bases. This CDR3 is 15 amino acids long. Germline trimming cut 4 bases from V and 8 bases from J; bases unmatched to any gene: 11. The germline gives CDR1 SGHDN, CDR2 FVKESK.

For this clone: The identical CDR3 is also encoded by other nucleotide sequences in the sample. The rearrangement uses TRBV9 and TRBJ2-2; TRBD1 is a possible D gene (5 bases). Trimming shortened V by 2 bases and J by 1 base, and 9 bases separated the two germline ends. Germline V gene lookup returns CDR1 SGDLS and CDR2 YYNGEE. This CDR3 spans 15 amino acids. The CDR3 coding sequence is TGTGCCAGCAGCGTTGGCAGGGAGAACACCGGGGAGCTGTTTTTT. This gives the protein CASSVGRENTGELFF.

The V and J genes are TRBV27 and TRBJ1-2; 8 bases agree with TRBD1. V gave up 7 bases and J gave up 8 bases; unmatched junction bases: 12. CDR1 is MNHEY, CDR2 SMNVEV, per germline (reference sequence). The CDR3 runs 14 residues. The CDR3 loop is CASKRPGQEKGYTF. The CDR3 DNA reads TGTGCCAGCAAGAGACCGGGACAGGAGAAAGGCTACACCTTC.

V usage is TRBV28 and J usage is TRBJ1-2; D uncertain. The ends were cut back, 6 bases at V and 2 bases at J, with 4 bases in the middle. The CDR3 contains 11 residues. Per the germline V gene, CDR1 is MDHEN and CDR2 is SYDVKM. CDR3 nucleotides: TGTGCCAGCAGCTCGAACTATGGCTACACCTTC. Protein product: CASSSNYGYTF.

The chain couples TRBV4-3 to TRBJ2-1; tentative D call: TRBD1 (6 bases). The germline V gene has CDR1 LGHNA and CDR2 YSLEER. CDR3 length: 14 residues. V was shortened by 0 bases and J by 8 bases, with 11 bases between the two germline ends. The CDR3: CASSQDTGHHEQFF. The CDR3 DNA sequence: TGCGCCAGCAGCCAAGATACGGGACACCATGAGCAGTTCTTC.